Sequencing of this T cell receptor beta chain was carried out in a study of PD-1 blockade in classical Hodgkin lymphoma. Whole-study context: It was nivolumab at 3 mg/kg, given intravenously every 2 weeks, that patients received.

TCRdb's copy holds only in-frame clones and misses some; the assay was immunoSEQ multiplex PCR. The repertoire consists of about 29,000 clones, with 85% to 90% occurring once and the leading ten covering about 2.3%. Concerning this clone: Its antigen remains unidentified.

With 2 bases removed from V and 5 bases from J, the gap between germline ends came to 9 bases. Germline CDR1 MDHEN, CDR2 SYDVKM. CDR3 length: 13 residues. Brentuximab vedotin exposure varied among the patients, all of whom had relapsed after autologous stem cell transplantation. Using magnetic negative selection, the CD4+ T cells were separated out of thawed PBMCs. The best responses consisted of complete response, partial response or progressive disease. Study-wide findings and caveats: Possibly reflecting disease activity or prior therapy, repertoire differences have causes that remain undefined. Complete responders possessed baseline diversity comparable to newly diagnosed patients.

The chain couples TRBV28 to TRBJ1-2; tentative D call: TRBD1 (5 bases). The material was CD4+ T cells from blood, obtained at baseline. The source of this sequence is a human donor with classical Hodgkin lymphoma. The CDR3 here is CASSLRDGYGYTF. For the CDR3, the DNA is TGTGCCAGCAGTTTAAGGGACGGGTATGGCTACACCTTC.